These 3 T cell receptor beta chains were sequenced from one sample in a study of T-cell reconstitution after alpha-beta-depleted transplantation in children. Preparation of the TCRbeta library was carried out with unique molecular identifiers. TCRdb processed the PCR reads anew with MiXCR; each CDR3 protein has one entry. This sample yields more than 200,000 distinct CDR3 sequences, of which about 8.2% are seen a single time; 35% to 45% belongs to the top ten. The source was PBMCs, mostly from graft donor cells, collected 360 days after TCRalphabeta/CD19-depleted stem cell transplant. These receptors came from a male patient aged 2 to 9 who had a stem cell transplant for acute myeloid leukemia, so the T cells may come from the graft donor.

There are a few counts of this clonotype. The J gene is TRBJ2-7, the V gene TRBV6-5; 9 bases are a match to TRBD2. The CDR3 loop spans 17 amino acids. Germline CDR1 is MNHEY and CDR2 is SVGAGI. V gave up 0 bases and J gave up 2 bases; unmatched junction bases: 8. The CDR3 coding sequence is TGTGCCAGCAGTTACTCCCACGGGGCTAGCGGGGCCTACGAGCAGTACTTC. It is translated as CASSYSHGASGAYEQYF.

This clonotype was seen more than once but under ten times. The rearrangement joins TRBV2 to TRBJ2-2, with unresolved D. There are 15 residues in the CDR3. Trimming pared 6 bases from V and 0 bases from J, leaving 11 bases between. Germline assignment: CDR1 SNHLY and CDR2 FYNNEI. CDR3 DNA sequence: TGTGCCAGCAGGGTGGCACAAGCGAACACCGGGGAGCTGTTTTTT. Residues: CASRVAQANTGELFF. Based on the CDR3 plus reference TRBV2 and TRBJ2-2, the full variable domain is EPEVTQTPSHQVTQMGQEVILRCVPISNHLYFYWYRQILGQKVEFLVSFYNNEISEKSEIFDDQFSVERPDGSNFTLKIRSTKLEDSAMYFCASRVAQANTGELFFGEGSRLTVL.

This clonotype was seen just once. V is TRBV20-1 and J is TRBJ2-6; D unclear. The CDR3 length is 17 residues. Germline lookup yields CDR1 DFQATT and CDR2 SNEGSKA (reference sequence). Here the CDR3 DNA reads TGCAGCGATTGGACCGACTCCGACCACTCTGGGGCCAACGTCCTGACTTTC. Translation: CSDWTDSDHSGANVLTF.